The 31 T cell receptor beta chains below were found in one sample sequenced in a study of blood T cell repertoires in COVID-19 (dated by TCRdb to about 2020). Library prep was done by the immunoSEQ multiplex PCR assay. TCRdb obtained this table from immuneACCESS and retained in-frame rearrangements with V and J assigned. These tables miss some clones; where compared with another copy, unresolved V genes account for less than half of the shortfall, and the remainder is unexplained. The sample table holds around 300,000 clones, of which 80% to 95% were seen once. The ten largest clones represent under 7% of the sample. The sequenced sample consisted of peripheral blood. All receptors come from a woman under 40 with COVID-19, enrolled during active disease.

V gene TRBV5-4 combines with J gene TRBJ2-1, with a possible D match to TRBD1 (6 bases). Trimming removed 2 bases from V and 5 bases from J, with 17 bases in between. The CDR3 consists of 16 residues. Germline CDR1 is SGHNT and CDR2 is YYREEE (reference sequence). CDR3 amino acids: CASSFFTRQANNEQFF. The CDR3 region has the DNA TGTGCCAGCAGCTTTTTTACCAGACAGGCCAACAATGAGCAGTTCTTC. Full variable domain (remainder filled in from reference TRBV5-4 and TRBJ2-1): ETGVTQSPTHLIKTRGQQVTLRCSSQSGHNTVSWYQQALGQGPQFIFQYYREEENGRGNFPPRFSGLQFPNYSSELNVNALELDDSALYLCASSFFTRQANNEQFFGPGTRLTVL.

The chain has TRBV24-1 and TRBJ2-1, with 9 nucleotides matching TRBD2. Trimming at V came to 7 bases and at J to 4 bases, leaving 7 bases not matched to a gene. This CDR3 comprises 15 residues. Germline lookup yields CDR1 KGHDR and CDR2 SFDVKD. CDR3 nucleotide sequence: TGTGCCACCAGCGCTAGCGGGATGGGGTACAATGAGCAGTTCTTC. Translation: CATSASGMGYNEQFF.

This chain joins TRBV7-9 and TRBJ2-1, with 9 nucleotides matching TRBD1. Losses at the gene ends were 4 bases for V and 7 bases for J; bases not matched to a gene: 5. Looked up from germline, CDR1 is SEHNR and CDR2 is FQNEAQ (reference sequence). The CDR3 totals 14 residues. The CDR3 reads CASSSPGQGNEQFF. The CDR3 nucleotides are TGTGCCAGCAGCTCTCCGGGACAGGGTAATGAGCAGTTCTTC.

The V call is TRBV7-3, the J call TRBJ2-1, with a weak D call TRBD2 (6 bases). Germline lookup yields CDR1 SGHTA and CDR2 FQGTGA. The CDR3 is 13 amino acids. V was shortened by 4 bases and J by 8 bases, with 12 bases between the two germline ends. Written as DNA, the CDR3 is TGTGCCAGCAGCTCCCCGGGAGAGGATGAGCAGTTCTTC. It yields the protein CASSSPGEDEQFF.

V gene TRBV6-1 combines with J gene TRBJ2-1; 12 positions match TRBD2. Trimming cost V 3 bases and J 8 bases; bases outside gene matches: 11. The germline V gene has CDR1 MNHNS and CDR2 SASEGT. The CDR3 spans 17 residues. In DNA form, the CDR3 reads TGTGCCAGCAGTGACCTAGCGGGAGGGCCTCCTCTCCATGAGCAGTTCTTC. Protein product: CASSDLAGGPPLHEQFF.

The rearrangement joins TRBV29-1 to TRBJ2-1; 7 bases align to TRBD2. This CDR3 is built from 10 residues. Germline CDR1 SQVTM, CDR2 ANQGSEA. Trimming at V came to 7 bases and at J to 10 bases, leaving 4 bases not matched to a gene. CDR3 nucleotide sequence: TGCAGCGGGATGGGGGGGGAGCAGTTCTTC. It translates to CSGMGGEQFF.

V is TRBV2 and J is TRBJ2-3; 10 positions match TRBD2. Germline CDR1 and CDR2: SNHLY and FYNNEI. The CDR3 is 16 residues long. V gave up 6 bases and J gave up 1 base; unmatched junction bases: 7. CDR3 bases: TGTGCCAGCAGAGTGGGGGGGACTAGCGGCACAGATACGCAGTATTTT. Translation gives CASRVGGTSGTDTQYF.

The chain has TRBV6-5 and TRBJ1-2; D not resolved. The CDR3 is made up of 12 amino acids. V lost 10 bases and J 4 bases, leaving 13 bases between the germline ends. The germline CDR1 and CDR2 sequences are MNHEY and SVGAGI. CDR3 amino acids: CATLGKVYGYTF. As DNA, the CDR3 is TGTGCCACCCTCGGGAAGGTCTATGGCTACACCTTC.

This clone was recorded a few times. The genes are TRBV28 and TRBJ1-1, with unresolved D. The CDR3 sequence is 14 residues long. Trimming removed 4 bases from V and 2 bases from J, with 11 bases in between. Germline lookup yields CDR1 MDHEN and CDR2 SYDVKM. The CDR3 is CASSWRGGNTEAFF. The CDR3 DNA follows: TGTGCCAGCAGTTGGCGGGGAGGCAACACTGAAGCTTTCTTT. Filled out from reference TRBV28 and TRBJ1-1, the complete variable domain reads DVKVTQSSRYLVKRTGEKVFLECVQDMDHENMFWYRQDPGLGLRLIYFSYDVKMKEKGDIPEGYSVSREKKERFSLILESASTNQTSMYLCASSWRGGNTEAFFGQGTRLTVV.

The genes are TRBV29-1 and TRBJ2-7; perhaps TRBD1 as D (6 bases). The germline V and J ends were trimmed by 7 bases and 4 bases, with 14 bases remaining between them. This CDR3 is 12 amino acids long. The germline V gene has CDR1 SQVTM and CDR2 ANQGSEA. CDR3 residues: CSARDTEYEQYF. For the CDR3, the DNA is TGCAGCGCCCGGGACACAGAATACGAGCAGTACTTC.

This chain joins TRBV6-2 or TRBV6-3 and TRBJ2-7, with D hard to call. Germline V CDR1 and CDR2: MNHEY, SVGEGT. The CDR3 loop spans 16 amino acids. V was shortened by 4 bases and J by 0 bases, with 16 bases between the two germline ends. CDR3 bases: TGTGCCAGCAGTTGGGCCTGGGCTCCCTACTCCTACGAGCAGTACTTC. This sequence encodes CASSWAWAPYSYEQYF.

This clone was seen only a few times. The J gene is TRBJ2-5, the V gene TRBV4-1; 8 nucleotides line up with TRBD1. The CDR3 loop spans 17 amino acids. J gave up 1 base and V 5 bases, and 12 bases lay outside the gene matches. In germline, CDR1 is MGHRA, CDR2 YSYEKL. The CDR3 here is CASSFLPITGGQETQYF. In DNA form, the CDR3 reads TGCGCCAGCAGCTTCCTACCTATTACAGGGGGCCAAGAGACCCAGTACTTC.

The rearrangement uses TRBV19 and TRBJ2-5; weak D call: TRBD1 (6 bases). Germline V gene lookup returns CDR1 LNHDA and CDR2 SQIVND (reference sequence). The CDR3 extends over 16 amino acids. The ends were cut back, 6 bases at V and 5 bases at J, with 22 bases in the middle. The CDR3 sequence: CASSLDRTGPLETQYF. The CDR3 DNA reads TGTGCCAGTAGCCTGGACCGAACAGGGCCTTTGGAGACCCAGTACTTC.

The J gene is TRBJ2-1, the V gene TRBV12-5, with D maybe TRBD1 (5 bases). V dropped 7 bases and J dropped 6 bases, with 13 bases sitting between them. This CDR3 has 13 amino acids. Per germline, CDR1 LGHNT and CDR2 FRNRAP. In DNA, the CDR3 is TGTGCTAGTGATCCCCAGGGAAGCAATGAGCAGTTCTTC. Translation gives CASDPQGSNEQFF.

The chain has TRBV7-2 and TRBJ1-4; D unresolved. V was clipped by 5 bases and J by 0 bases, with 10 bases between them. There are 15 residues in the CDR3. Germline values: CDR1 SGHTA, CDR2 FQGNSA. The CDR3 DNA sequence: TGTGCCAGCAGCCCGCCCGGAGCAACTAATGAAAAACTGTTTTTT. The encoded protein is CASSPPGATNEKLFF.

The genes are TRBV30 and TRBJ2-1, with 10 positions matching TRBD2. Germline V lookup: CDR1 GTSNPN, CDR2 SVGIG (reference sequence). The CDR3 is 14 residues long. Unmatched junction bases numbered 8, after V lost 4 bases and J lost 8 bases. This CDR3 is CAWIELAGGYEQFF. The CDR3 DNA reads TGTGCCTGGATAGAATTAGCGGGAGGTTATGAGCAGTTCTTC.

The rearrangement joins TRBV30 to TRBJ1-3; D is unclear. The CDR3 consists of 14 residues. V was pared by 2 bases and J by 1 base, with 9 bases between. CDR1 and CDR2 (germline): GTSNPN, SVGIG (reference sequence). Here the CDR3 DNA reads TGTGCCTGGAGTACGGGTGATTCTGGAAACACCATATATTTT. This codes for CAWSTGDSGNTIYF.

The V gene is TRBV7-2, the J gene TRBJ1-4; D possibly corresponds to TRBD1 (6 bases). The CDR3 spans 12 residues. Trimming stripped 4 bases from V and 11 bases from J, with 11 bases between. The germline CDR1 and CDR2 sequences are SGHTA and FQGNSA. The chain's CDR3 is CASSYRVGKLFF. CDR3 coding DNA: TGTGCCAGCAGCTACAGGGTAGGGAAACTGTTTTTT.

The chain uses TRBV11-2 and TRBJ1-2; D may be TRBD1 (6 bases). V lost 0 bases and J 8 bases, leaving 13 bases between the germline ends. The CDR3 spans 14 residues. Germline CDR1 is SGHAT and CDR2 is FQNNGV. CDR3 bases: TGTGCCAGCAGCTTAGATCTGGGGGCAAGCGGCTACACCTTC. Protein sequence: CASSLDLGASGYTF.

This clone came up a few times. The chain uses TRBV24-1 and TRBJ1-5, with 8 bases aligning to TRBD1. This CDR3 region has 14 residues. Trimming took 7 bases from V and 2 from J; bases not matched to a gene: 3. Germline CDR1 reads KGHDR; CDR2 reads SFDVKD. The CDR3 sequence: CATRDREGNQPQHF. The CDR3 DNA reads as TGTGCCACCAGGGACAGGGAAGGCAATCAGCCCCAGCATTTT.

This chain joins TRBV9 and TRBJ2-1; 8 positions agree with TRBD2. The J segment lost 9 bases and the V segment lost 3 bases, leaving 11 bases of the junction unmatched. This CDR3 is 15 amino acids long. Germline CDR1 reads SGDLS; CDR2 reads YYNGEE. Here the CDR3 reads CASSAGTRRVGEQFF. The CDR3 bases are TGTGCCAGCAGCGCCGGGACTAGGCGCGTTGGTGAGCAGTTCTTC. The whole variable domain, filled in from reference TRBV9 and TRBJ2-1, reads DSGVTQTPKHLITATGQRVTLRCSPRSGDLSVYWYQQSLDQGLQFLIQYYNGEERAKGNILERFSAQQFPDLHSELNLSSLELGDSALYFCASSAGTRRVGEQFFGPGTRLTVL.

In DNA form, the CDR3 reads TGCGCCAGCAGTTTTAGCGGGAGGCCGGGGACCGGGGAGCTGTTTTTT. The encoded protein is CASSFSGRPGTGELFF. V usage is TRBV5-1 and J usage is TRBJ2-2; 10 bases align to TRBD2. This CDR3 has 16 residues. V lost 5 bases to trimming and J lost 5 bases; unmatched junction nucleotides: 9. The germline V gene has CDR1 SGHRS and CDR2 YFSETQ. The full variable domain, its missing parts supplied by reference TRBV5-1 and TRBJ2-2, is KAGVTQTPRYLIKTRGQQVTLSCSPISGHRSVSWYQQTPGQGLQFLFEYFSETQRNKGNFPGRFSGRQFSNSRSEMNVSTLELGDSALYLCASSFSGRPGTGELFFGEGSRLTVL.

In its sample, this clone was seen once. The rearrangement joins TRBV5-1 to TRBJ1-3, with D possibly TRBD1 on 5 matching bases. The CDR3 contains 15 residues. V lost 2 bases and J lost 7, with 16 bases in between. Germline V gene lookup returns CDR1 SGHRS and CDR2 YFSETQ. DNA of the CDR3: TGCGCCAGCAGCTTATCGGGGGGGAAGGCGAACACCATATATTTT. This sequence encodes CASSLSGGKANTIYF.

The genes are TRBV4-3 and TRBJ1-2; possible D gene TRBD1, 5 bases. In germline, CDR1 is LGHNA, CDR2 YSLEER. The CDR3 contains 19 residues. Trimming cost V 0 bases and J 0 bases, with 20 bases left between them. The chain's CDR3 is CASSQDRFGHLSANYGYTF. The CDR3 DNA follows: TGCGCCAGCAGCCAAGATCGATTCGGACACTTATCCGCTAACTATGGCTACACCTTC.

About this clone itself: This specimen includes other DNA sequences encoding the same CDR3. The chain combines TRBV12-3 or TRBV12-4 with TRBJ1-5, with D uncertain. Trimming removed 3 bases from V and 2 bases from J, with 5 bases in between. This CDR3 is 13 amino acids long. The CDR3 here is CASSFTGNQPQHF. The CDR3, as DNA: TGTGCCAGCAGTTTTACAGGCAATCAGCCCCAGCATTTT.

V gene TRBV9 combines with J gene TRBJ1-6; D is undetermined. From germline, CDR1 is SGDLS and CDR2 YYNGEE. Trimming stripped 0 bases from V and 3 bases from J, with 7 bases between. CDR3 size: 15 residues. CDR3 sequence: CASSVGGGYNSPLHF. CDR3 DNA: TGTGCCAGCAGCGTAGGGGGAGGCTATAATTCACCCCTCCACTTT.

This chain's CDR3 is CASSLRDSGNEKLFF. CDR3 coding DNA: TGTGCCAGCAGCCTACGGGACAGTGGGAATGAAAAACTGTTTTTT. The rearrangement uses TRBV11-2 and TRBJ1-4; 7 bases match TRBD1. J gave up 5 bases and V 5 bases, and 8 bases lay outside the gene matches. Per germline, CDR1 SGHAT and CDR2 FQNNGV. The CDR3 covers 15 residues.

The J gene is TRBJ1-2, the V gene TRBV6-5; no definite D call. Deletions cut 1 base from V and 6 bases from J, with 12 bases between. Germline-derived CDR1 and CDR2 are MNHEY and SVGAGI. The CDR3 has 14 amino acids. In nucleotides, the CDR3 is TGTGCCAGCAGTTACTTTGCCGGGGTTGATGGCTACACCTTC. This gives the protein CASSYFAGVDGYTF.

CDR3 in DNA: TGTGCCAGCAGCCAAGATAAGGCAGGGGCAGAGACCCAGTACTTC. Protein sequence: CASSQDKAGAETQYF. V and J are TRBV3-1 (or the pseudogene TRBV3-2) and TRBJ2-5, with a tentative D call TRBD1 (6 bases). The length of the CDR3 is 15 residues. Germline assignment: CDR1 LGHDT and CDR2 YNNKEL (reference sequence). V lost 0 bases, J lost 4 bases, and 12 bases lay in between.

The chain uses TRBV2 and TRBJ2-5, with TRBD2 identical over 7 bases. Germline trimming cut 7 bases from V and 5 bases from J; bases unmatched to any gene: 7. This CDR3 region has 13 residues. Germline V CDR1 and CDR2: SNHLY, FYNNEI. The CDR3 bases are TGTGCCAGCACCCCGGGACTACGGGAGACCCAGTACTTC. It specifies CASTPGLRETQYF.

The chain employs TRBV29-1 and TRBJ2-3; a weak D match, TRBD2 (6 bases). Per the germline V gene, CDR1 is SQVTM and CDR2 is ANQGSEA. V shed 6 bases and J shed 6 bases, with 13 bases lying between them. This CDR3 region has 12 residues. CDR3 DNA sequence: TGCAGCGTCCCGGGACTTAGCGATACGCAGTATTTT. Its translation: CSVPGLSDTQYF.